What follows are 10 T cell receptor beta chains derived from one specimen sequenced in a study of CD8+CD57+ T cells in acquired aplastic anemia. Patients who underwent sequencing had shown CD8+CD57+ cell expansion by flow cytometry. CDR3 and TCR beta VDJ profiling relied on a genomic DNA template. TCRdb re-analysed the reads in MiXCR, keeping a single row per CDR3 protein. The table lists roughly 200,000 distinct CDR3 sequences, around 60% of them singletons. Sequencing input: sorted CD4+, CD8+, or CD8+CD57+ T cells (not recorded which) from PBMCs. Receptors were obtained from a human donor with aplastic anemia.

A few counts support this clonotype. The rearrangement joins TRBV5-1 to TRBJ2-7, with D uncertain. Germline V CDR1 and CDR2: SGHRS, YFSETQ. The germline V and J ends were trimmed by 0 bases and 6 bases, with 13 bases remaining between them. The CDR3 covers 14 residues. CDR3 sequence (DNA): TGCGCCAGCAGCTTGGCTGGGTACCGCGGCGAGCAGTACTTC. It codes for CASSLAGYRGEQYF.

This clonotype occurred a few times. The V call is TRBV9, the J call TRBJ2-1; 10 nucleotides align to TRBD2. CDR1 is SGDLS and CDR2 is YYNGEE in the germline V gene. Trimming took 1 base from V and 9 from J; bases not matched to a gene: 4. This CDR3 comprises 14 residues. This CDR3 is CASSVSGREGEQFF. In nucleotides, the CDR3 is TGTGCCAGCAGCGTAAGCGGGAGGGAGGGTGAGCAGTTCTTC.

This clonotype was picked up a small number of times. This sequence joins TRBV6-1 and TRBJ2-7; 9 nucleotides agree with TRBD1. CDR1 is MNHNS and CDR2 is SASEGT in the germline V gene. The CDR3 extends over 15 amino acids. The V segment lost 3 bases and the J segment 2 bases; nucleotides outside the gene matches: 5. CDR3 in amino acids: CASSEGDRAAYEQYF. DNA for the CDR3: TGTGCCAGCAGTGAGGGGGACAGGGCCGCCTACGAGCAGTACTTC.

The rearrangement links TRBV7-9 to TRBJ1-6, with 7 bases identical to TRBD1. Germline trimming cut 5 bases from V and 3 bases from J; bases unmatched to any gene: 10. CDR3 length equals 17 residues. The V gene's germline CDR1 is SEHNR and CDR2 FQNEAQ (reference sequence). Here the CDR3 DNA reads TGTGCCAGCAGCCTCATCGGGACAGACCTCTATAATTCACCCCTCCACTTT. Its translation is CASSLIGTDLYNSPLHF. The complete variable domain, with remaining parts taken from reference TRBV7-9 and TRBJ1-6, reads DTGVSQNPRHKITKRGQNVTFRCDPISEHNRLYWYRQTLGQGPEFLTYFQNEAQLEKSRLLSDRFSAERPKGSFSTLEIQRTEQGDSAMYLCASSLIGTDLYNSPLHFGNGTRLTVT.

The table lists this clonotype with a few counts. The chain combines TRBV7-3 with TRBJ1-1; no reliable D call. The CDR3 length is 13 residues. Germline-derived CDR1 and CDR2 are SGHTA and FQGTGA. Trimming took 0 bases from V and 5 from J, leaving 7 bases between them. Written as DNA, the CDR3 is TGTGCCAGCAGCTTAACCTACGAAACTGAAGCTTTCTTT. Residues: CASSLTYETEAFF.

This clonotype was seen at least ten times. CDR3 sequence reads: CASSQPGDGITEAFF. Here the CDR3 DNA reads TGTGCCAGCAGCCAGCCTGGGGATGGTATCACTGAAGCTTTCTTT. V and J are TRBV12-3 or TRBV12-4 and TRBJ1-1; D unresolved. V was cut by 6 bases and J by 4 bases, with 18 bases left in between. The CDR3 contains 15 residues.

This clonotype was seen at least ten times. J is TRBJ2-7 and V is TRBV5-1; no clear D. The germline CDR1 and CDR2 sequences are SGHRS and YFSETQ. Trimming stripped 5 bases from V and 2 bases from J, with 14 bases between. The CDR3 totals 14 residues. As DNA, the CDR3 is TGCGCCAGCAGTCGAGAGCTTGGCACCTACGAGCAGTACTTC. Residues: CASSRELGTYEQYF.

The chain couples TRBV2 to TRBJ1-4; D not resolved. The CDR3 is 14 residues long. Germline V gene lookup returns CDR1 SNHLY and CDR2 FYNNEI. Trimming shortened V by 3 bases and J by 3 bases, and 8 bases separated the two germline ends. CDR3 DNA sequence: TGTGCCAGCAGTGATAGGTGGGCTAATGAAAAACTGTTTTTT. The encoded protein is CASSDRWANEKLFF.

The chain links TRBV5-1 to TRBJ2-5, with D possibly matching TRBD1 (5 bases). The CDR3 length is 15 residues. CDR1 is SGHRS, CDR2 YFSETQ, per germline. The V end lost 0 bases, the J end lost 5 bases, and 14 bases lay between the germline ends. The DNA of the CDR3 is TGCGCCAGCAGCTTGGACCCAGGGTGGTCGGAGACCCAGTACTTC. Amino acids: CASSLDPGWSETQYF. Filled out from reference TRBV5-1 and TRBJ2-5, the complete variable domain reads KAGVTQTPRYLIKTRGQQVTLSCSPISGHRSVSWYQQTPGQGLQFLFEYFSETQRNKGNFPGRFSGRQFSNSRSEMNVSTLELGDSALYLCASSLDPGWSETQYFGPGTRLLVL.

For this clonotype: No conserved phenylalanine or tryptophan is present at the end of the CDR3, so a read error is the likely explanation. The chain combines TRBV19 with TRBJ1-1; no firm D call. Trimming removed 4 bases at V and 1 base at J, with 4 bases between. The germline V gene has CDR1 LNHDA and CDR2 SQIVND (reference sequence). This CDR3 region has 12 residues. The CDR3 DNA is TGTGCCAGTAGTACGGGGAACACTGAAGCTTTCCTT. It encodes CASSTGNTEAFL.